The 22 T cell receptor beta chains presented below share a single source sample, sequenced in a study of beta chain features in type 1 diabetes. The entirety of the isolated RNA underwent reverse transcription, so expressed TCRB transcripts were sequenced. Data came from immunoSEQ multiplex PCR; TCRdb stores just in-frame clones and leaves some out. This table has 900,000 or so clones, 15% to 20% appearing once. The material sequenced was naive CD4+ T cells from blood. The receptors shown here come from a woman aged 18-29 years in good health.

There are a few counts of this clone. The V and J genes are TRBV2 and TRBJ2-7; possibly TRBD2 for D (6 bases). V shed 6 bases and J shed 0 bases, with 9 bases lying between them. CDR1 is SNHLY and CDR2 is FYNNEI in the germline V gene. The CDR3 runs 13 residues. CDR3 in DNA: TGTGCCAGCAGAAGGGACTCCTCCTACGAGCAGTACTTC. This sequence encodes CASRRDSSYEQYF.

This clone has a handful of counts. The rearrangement links TRBV27 to TRBJ2-7, with 11 bases identical to TRBD2. The trim removed 2 bases at V and 2 bases at J, leaving 8 bases unmatched. The CDR3 sequence is 17 residues long. Germline V gene data show CDR1 as MNHEY and CDR2 as SMNVEV (reference sequence). Here the CDR3 DNA reads TGTGCCAGCAGTTTACAGGCTAGCGGGAGGTCAGCCTACGAGCAGTACTTC. Encoded protein: CASSLQASGRSAYEQYF.

The chain combines TRBV4-3 with TRBJ2-1, with D possibly matching TRBD2 (5 bases). CDR1 and CDR2 (germline): LGHNA, YSLEER. The CDR3 length is 16 residues. V lost 2 bases and J 4 bases, leaving 15 bases between the germline ends. CDR3 in amino acids: CASSQLRDNRYNEQFF. The CDR3 DNA reads as TGCGCCAGCAGCCAACTCCGGGATAACCGTTACAATGAGCAGTTCTTC.

The genes are TRBV10-3 and TRBJ1-2; perhaps TRBD1 as D (6 bases). CDR1 and CDR2 (germline): ENHRY, SYGVKD. The CDR3 spans 14 residues. V was shortened by 4 bases and J by 4 bases, with 13 bases between the two germline ends. CDR3 loop: CAISAEGVGYGYTF. The CDR3 DNA follows: TGTGCCATCAGTGCCGAGGGGGTTGGCTATGGCTACACCTTC.

This clone is a singleton in its sample. V is TRBV20-1 and J is TRBJ2-7; D is possibly TRBD2 (6 bases). V was shortened by 3 bases and J by 9 bases, with 12 bases between the two germline ends. CDR3 size: 11 residues. The V gene's germline CDR1 is DFQATT and CDR2 SNEGSKA (reference sequence). The CDR3 is CSASGGKGQYF. CDR3 in DNA: TGCAGTGCTAGCGGGGGTAAAGGGCAGTACTTC.

This clone has a handful of counts. The chain recombines TRBV5-8 with TRBJ2-1; 9 nucleotides agree with TRBD2. Per germline, CDR1 SGHTS and CDR2 YDEGEE. Germline trimming cut 4 bases from V and 7 bases from J; bases unmatched to any gene: 9. The CDR3 has 15 amino acids. The CDR3 region has the DNA TGTGCCAGCAGCCTTATGGGCGGGAGGGCGAATGAGCAGTTCTTC. Translated, it gives CASSLMGGRANEQFF.

V gene TRBV6-4 combines with J gene TRBJ2-2, with D maybe TRBD2 (5 bases). The ends were cut back, 10 bases at V and 0 bases at J, with 21 bases in the middle. The germline gives CDR1 MRHNA, CDR2 SNTAGT. The CDR3 length is 17 residues. CDR3 sequence reads: CANTRVRALTNTGELFF. The DNA for the CDR3 is TGTGCCAACACCAGAGTGAGGGCCCTAACGAACACCGGGGAGCTGTTTTTT.

This chain links TRBV27 with TRBJ2-7, with D unresolved. The V end lost 3 bases, the J end lost 0 bases, and 12 bases lay between the germline ends. The CDR3 extends over 15 amino acids. Per germline, CDR1 MNHEY and CDR2 SMNVEV (reference sequence). The CDR3 loop is CASSFNRKSSYEQYF. For the CDR3, the DNA is TGTGCCAGCAGTTTTAATCGGAAGAGCTCCTACGAGCAGTACTTC.

Regarding this clone: Different DNA sequences within this sample yield the same CDR3. V usage is TRBV5-1 and J usage is TRBJ2-5, with 7 bases aligning to TRBD2. The CDR3 loop spans 14 amino acids. V dropped 0 bases and J dropped 5; count of bases not matched to a gene: 4. CDR1 is SGHRS, CDR2 YFSETQ, per germline. The CDR3 nucleotides are TGCGCCAGCAGCTTGGGCGGGAGCGGTGAGACCCAGTACTTC. Protein sequence: CASSLGGSGETQYF.

The CDR3 DNA reads as TGTGCCAGCAGCTTAGCACTGCGGAAAAGGGTCACAGATACGCAGTATTTT. It codes for CASSLALRKRVTDTQYF. The chain recombines TRBV7-6 with TRBJ2-3; D is unclear. The ends were cut back, 0 bases at V and 2 bases at J, with 15 bases in the middle. Germline lookup yields CDR1 SGHVS and CDR2 FNYEAQ. The CDR3 consists of 17 residues.

A note on this clone: A much larger clone differs by one base, so this may be a read error. The rearrangement links TRBV5-4 to TRBJ2-7; no clear D gene. The CDR3 length is 11 residues. Germline CDR1 is SGHNT and CDR2 is YYREEE (reference sequence). V lost 2 bases and J lost 2, with 2 bases in between. This CDR3 reads CASSFAYEQYF. In DNA form, the CDR3 reads TGTGCCAGCAGCTTCGCCTACGAGCAGTACTTC.

V gene TRBV27 combines with J gene TRBJ2-7; D may be TRBD1 (5 bases). CDR1 is MNHEY, CDR2 SMNVEV, per germline (reference sequence). The V end was cut by 5 bases, the J end by 3 bases, with 11 bases between. The CDR3 has 13 residues. CDR3 coding DNA: TGTGCCAGCAGTACCGACGGACACTACGAGCAGTACTTC. Residues: CASSTDGHYEQYF.

There are a few counts of this clone. Other DNA sequences in the sample encode the same CDR3. V is TRBV28 and J is TRBJ2-1; D gene uncertain. V was clipped by 8 bases and J by 0 bases, with 5 bases between them. From germline, CDR1 is MDHEN and CDR2 SYDVKM. This CDR3 comprises 12 residues. The DNA of the CDR3 is TGTGCCAGCGGGTCCTCCTACAATGAGCAGTTCTTC. It translates to CASGSSYNEQFF. Filled out from reference TRBV28 and TRBJ2-1, the complete variable domain reads DVKVTQSSRYLVKRTGEKVFLECVQDMDHENMFWYRQDPGLGLRLIYFSYDVKMKEKGDIPEGYSVSREKKERFSLILESASTNQTSMYLCASGSSYNEQFFGPGTRLTVL.

The gene calls are TRBV10-3 and TRBJ2-6; D is uncertain. V was shortened by 10 bases and J by 0 bases, with 7 bases between the two germline ends. Germline V gives CDR1 ENHRY, CDR2 SYGVKD. The CDR3 is 13 residues long. The DNA of the CDR3 is TGTGCCAGCAGACCCTCTGGGGCCAACGTCCTGACTTTC. Its protein product is CASRPSGANVLTF.

This clone was found a few times. The CDR3 region has the DNA TGTGCCAGCAGTTGGGGGGAGGGTCAGCCCCAGCATTTT. Translation gives CASSWGEGQPQHF. The chain couples TRBV27 to TRBJ1-5; TRBD1 might be the D (5 bases). Germline CDR1 MNHEY, CDR2 SMNVEV (reference sequence). Trimming took off 4 bases at V and 6 bases at J, with 10 bases between the two ends. The CDR3 is 13 amino acids.

This clone has a handful of counts. DNA of the CDR3: TGTGCCAGCAGCCCAGGACTAGCGGGAAATGAGCAGTTCTTC. Translating gives CASSPGLAGNEQFF. The rearrangement links TRBV7-2 to TRBJ2-1, with TRBD2 identical over 12 bases. The germline gives CDR1 SGHTA, CDR2 FQGNSA. Trimming removed 5 bases from V and 7 bases from J; junction bases left unmatched: 3. There are 14 residues in the CDR3.

The CDR3 sequence: CASSSTPPRKGYTF. For the CDR3, the DNA is TGTGCCAGCAGTTCGACTCCACCCCGTAAGGGCTACACCTTC. This chain joins TRBV27 and TRBJ1-2; D call uncertain. The CDR3 spans 14 residues. V was shortened by 4 bases and J by 8 bases, with 17 bases between the two germline ends. Per germline, CDR1 MNHEY and CDR2 SMNVEV (reference sequence).

The chain couples TRBV2 to TRBJ1-2, with 8 bases that match TRBD1. This CDR3 is built from 14 residues. Germline V gives CDR1 SNHLY, CDR2 FYNNEI. V was clipped by 5 bases and J by 3 bases; unmatched bases: 5. In DNA form, the CDR3 reads TGTGCCAGCAGTCAACAGGGGGGCCACTATGGCTACACCTTC. This encodes CASSQQGGHYGYTF.

This clone was observed a few times. The chain joins TRBV23-1 to TRBJ2-5, with 10 bases lining up with TRBD2. TRBV23-1 is reported as an ORF; its role is uncertain. This CDR3 is 14 amino acids long. The V segment lost 7 bases and the J segment 3 bases; nucleotides outside the gene matches: 5. The CDR3: CASIRGTSEETQYF. As DNA, the CDR3 is TGCGCCAGCATTCGGGGGACTAGCGAAGAGACCCAGTACTTC.

To note about this clone: This CDR3 is also generated by other DNA sequences in the sample. J is TRBJ2-7 and V is TRBV29-1, with 7 bases matching TRBD1. Germline V gives CDR1 SQVTM, CDR2 ANQGSEA. V was pared by 4 bases and J by 4 bases, with 7 bases of the junction left unmatched. CDR3 length: 13 amino acids. This CDR3 is CSVGQGTLYEQYF. The CDR3 nucleotides are TGCAGCGTTGGACAGGGAACCCTGTACGAGCAGTACTTC.

This clone was picked up a small number of times. This sample also contains other DNA sequences that code for the same CDR3. The chain uses TRBV28 and TRBJ2-3; D is uncertain. V lost 2 bases and J 6 bases, leaving 3 bases between the germline ends. There are 11 residues in the CDR3. Germline CDR1 reads MDHEN; CDR2 reads SYDVKM. In DNA form, the CDR3 reads TGTGCCAGCAGTTTACGGGATACGCAGTATTTT. Residues: CASSLRDTQYF.

This clone was counted only a few times. This chain links TRBV4-2 with TRBJ2-2; D is possibly TRBD1 (6 bases). Germline V gene lookup returns CDR1 LGHNA and CDR2 YNFKEQ. V gave up 0 bases and J gave up 3 bases, with 11 bases separating them. The CDR3 contains 16 residues. The CDR3, as DNA: TGTGCCAGCAGCCAAGAGAGGGACATACACACCGGGGAGCTGTTTTTT. As protein: CASSQERDIHTGELFF.